These 21 T cell receptor beta chains were sequenced from one sample in a study of T cells in Graves' hyperthyroidism and ophthalmopathy. RNA transcripts gave rise to amplified TCR beta CDR3 regions. The study used the HTBI primer set for a first-round RT-PCR of the TCR CDR3. MiXCR was run by TCRdb on the multiplex PCR reads, yielding one entry per CDR3 protein. The sample consists of 620,000 or so distinct CDR3 sequences, 14% of them appearing once. What was sequenced was blood. Receptor source: a woman aged 50 to 65 with Graves' ophthalmopathy.

This clonotype was observed a few times. The rearrangement joins TRBV2 to TRBJ1-1; D possibly corresponds to TRBD1 (5 bases). In germline, CDR1 is SNHLY, CDR2 FYNNEI. The CDR3 length is 12 residues. V was pared by 4 bases and J by 7 bases, with 10 bases between. CDR3 coding DNA: TGTGCCAGCAGTGTGAGGGGAGATGAAGCTTTCTTT. It encodes CASSVRGDEAFF.

Concerning this clonotype: A much larger clone differs by one base, so this may be a read error. The chain uses TRBV20-1 and TRBJ2-7; 10 bases are shared with TRBD2. Looked up from germline, CDR1 is DFQATT and CDR2 is SNEGSKA (reference sequence). Trimming took 3 bases from V and 8 from J; bases not matched to a gene: 10. The CDR3 contains 14 residues. CDR3 region: CSARPGLAFSKQYF. The CDR3 DNA reads TGCAGTGCTAGGCCGGGACTAGCGTTCTCCAAGCAGTACTTC.

This clonotype was counted at least ten times. The chain has TRBV7-2 and TRBJ2-5, with TRBD2 identical over 11 bases. The V segment lost 4 bases and the J segment 5 bases; nucleotides outside the gene matches: 9. Germline CDR1 and CDR2: SGHTA and FQGNSA. The CDR3 has 16 amino acids. The CDR3 protein is CASSSILAGVRETQYF. The CDR3 DNA follows: TGTGCCAGCAGCTCCATACTAGCGGGAGTACGCGAGACCCAGTACTTC.

This clonotype showed up many times. The V call is TRBV28, the J call TRBJ2-7, with 12 bases identical to TRBD2. Trimming at V came to 5 bases and at J to 6 bases, leaving 8 bases not matched to a gene. CDR3 length: 15 residues. The germline gives CDR1 MDHEN, CDR2 SYDVKM. CDR3 amino acids: CASSITSGRTAEQYF. The CDR3 coding sequence is TGTGCCAGCAGTATAACTAGCGGGAGGACGGCCGAGCAGTACTTC.

This clonotype has ten or more counts. J is TRBJ2-2 and V is TRBV4-2; 7 nucleotides align to TRBD1. Germline V gene data show CDR1 as LGHNA and CDR2 as YNFKEQ. V was clipped by 5 bases and J by 0 bases; unmatched bases: 9. The CDR3 loop spans 17 amino acids. CDR3 DNA: TGTGCCAGCAGCGCCGTGGGACAGTCAACGAACACCGGGGAGCTGTTTTTT. Residues: CASSAVGQSTNTGELFF.

There are many counts of this clonotype. The chain is built from TRBV2 and TRBJ2-5; 9 bases fit TRBD2. Trimming removed 5 bases from V and 9 bases from J; junction bases left unmatched: 7. Germline-derived CDR1 and CDR2 are SNHLY and FYNNEI. CDR3 length: 13 amino acids. The CDR3 nucleotides read TGTGCCAGCAGTATAGCGGGAGAGAGGGCCCAGTACTTC. Its translation is CASSIAGERAQYF. The entire variable domain, with the rest obtained from reference TRBV2 and TRBJ2-5, is as follows: EPEVTQTPSHQVTQMGQEVILRCVPISNHLYFYWYRQILGQKVEFLVSFYNNEISEKSEIFDDQFSVERPDGSNFTLKIRSTKLEDSAMYFCASSIAGERAQYFGPGTRLLVL.

This clonotype has just a few counts. V usage is TRBV2 and J usage is TRBJ1-3, with D perhaps TRBD1 (6 bases). V was cut by 8 bases and J by 0 bases, with 11 bases left in between. The length of the CDR3 is 14 residues. CDR1 is SNHLY and CDR2 is FYNNEI in the germline V gene. The chain's CDR3 is CASRTGTSGNTIYF. As DNA, the CDR3 is TGTGCCAGCCGTACAGGGACCTCTGGAAACACCATATATTTT.

A few counts support this clonotype. The J gene is TRBJ2-1, the V gene TRBV7-2, with D unresolved. Germline CDR1 reads SGHTA; CDR2 reads FQGNSA. The V and J ends lost 3 bases and 9 bases respectively, with 9 bases between them. CDR3 length: 12 residues. The CDR3 DNA sequence: TGTGCCAGCAGCTTCCTTTTGGGTGAGCAGTTCTTC. It yields the protein CASSFLLGEQFF.

This clonotype came up many times. V is TRBV9 and J is TRBJ2-1; D possibly corresponds to TRBD1 (6 bases). Trimming pared 0 bases from V and 8 bases from J, leaving 9 bases between. The CDR3 consists of 13 residues. Germline lookup yields CDR1 SGDLS and CDR2 YYNGEE. The CDR3 region has the DNA TGTGCCAGCAGCGTAGGGCCAGGGGATGAGCAGTTCTTC. It yields the protein CASSVGPGDEQFF.

This clonotype has ten or more counts. The chain links TRBV7-2 to TRBJ2-1; TRBD2 aligns across 10 bases. The CDR3 extends over 19 amino acids. The V and J ends lost 4 bases and 3 bases, in that order; junction bases with no gene match: 15. The germline V gene encodes CDR1 SGHTA and CDR2 FQGNSA. The CDR3 spells CASSYPHGTSVTNYNEQFF. CDR3 DNA sequence: TGTGCCAGCAGCTACCCTCATGGGACTAGCGTAACCAACTACAATGAGCAGTTCTTC.

V gene TRBV6-5 combines with J gene TRBJ2-3, with unresolved D. Germline V gene data show CDR1 as MNHEY and CDR2 as SVGAGI. The CDR3 loop spans 15 amino acids. V lost 0 bases, J lost 2 bases, and 9 bases lay in between. The CDR3 DNA is TGTGCCAGCAGTTACTCAGCCGGGTACACAGATACGCAGTATTTT. Residues: CASSYSAGYTDTQYF.

In this sample, this clonotype turned up many times. V and J are TRBV27 and TRBJ2-3; 9 bases align to TRBD1. Trimming at V came to 4 bases and at J to 1 base, leaving 3 bases not matched to a gene. The germline CDR1 and CDR2 sequences are MNHEY and SMNVEV (reference sequence). The CDR3 covers 15 residues. CDR3 sequence: CASSWGQGGTDTQYF. Written as DNA, the CDR3 is TGTGCCAGCAGTTGGGGACAGGGCGGCACAGATACGCAGTATTTT.

This clonotype was recorded at least ten times. The V call is TRBV29-1, the J call TRBJ2-5; D is unclear. V was cut by 3 bases and J by 2 bases, with 10 bases left in between. Germline CDR1 SQVTM, CDR2 ANQGSEA. The CDR3 sequence is 13 residues long. The CDR3 nucleotides read TGCAGCGTTGAGCCTCGCCCACAAGAGACCCAGTACTTC. Its translation: CSVEPRPQETQYF.

At least ten counts were recorded for this clonotype. The J gene is TRBJ2-6, the V gene TRBV2; 8 bases match TRBD2. CDR3 length: 16 amino acids. V shed 5 bases, J shed 4 bases, and the junction held 7 bases outside the gene matches. The germline V gene has CDR1 SNHLY and CDR2 FYNNEI. In nucleotides, the CDR3 is TGTGCCAGCAGTACCCGGACTAGCTCCGGGGCCAACGTCCTGACTTTC. Its translation is CASSTRTSSGANVLTF. The full variable domain, rest sourced from reference TRBV2 and TRBJ2-6, is EPEVTQTPSHQVTQMGQEVILRCVPISNHLYFYWYRQILGQKVEFLVSFYNNEISEKSEIFDDQFSVERPDGSNFTLKIRSTKLEDSAMYFCASSTRTSSGANVLTFGAGSRLTVL.

The rearrangement links TRBV7-9 to TRBJ2-7; 8 nucleotides match TRBD2. V lost 6 bases to trimming and J lost 6 bases; unmatched junction nucleotides: 7. CDR1 is SEHNR, CDR2 FQNEAQ, per germline (reference sequence). The CDR3 is 13 residues long. The DNA for the CDR3 is TGTGCCAGCAGGATTAGCGGGATGAGCGAGCAGTACTTC. Translating it yields CASRISGMSEQYF.

This clonotype was found many times. The V gene is TRBV4-3, the J gene TRBJ2-5, with TRBD2 matching over 10 bases. CDR1 is LGHNA, CDR2 YSLEER, per germline. The CDR3 covers 15 residues. With 2 bases clipped from V and 3 bases from J, the junction kept 3 bases outside the gene matches. The CDR3 spells CASSQWLAGEETQYF. The CDR3 nucleotides read TGCGCCAGCAGCCAATGGCTAGCGGGAGAAGAGACCCAGTACTTC.

This clonotype was counted many times. The J gene is TRBJ2-7, the V gene TRBV7-2; TRBD2 matches at 11 bases. Germline V gene lookup returns CDR1 SGHTA and CDR2 FQGNSA. This CDR3 region has 15 residues. The J segment lost 4 bases and the V segment lost 4 bases, leaving 6 bases of the junction unmatched. CDR3: CASSYQGTSGYEQYF. CDR3 sequence (DNA): TGTGCCAGCAGCTACCAGGGGACTAGCGGATACGAGCAGTACTTC.

The genes are TRBV7-9 and TRBJ1-1; unclear D gene. Deletions cut 7 bases from V and 1 base from J, with 13 bases between. This CDR3 is built from 14 residues. The germline gives CDR1 SEHNR, CDR2 FQNEAQ (reference sequence). As DNA, the CDR3 is TGTGCCAGCATAAGGGCAGTAGGGAACACTGAAGCTTTCTTT. Encoded protein: CASIRAVGNTEAFF.

V gene TRBV30 combines with J gene TRBJ2-6; no reliable D call. Trimming took off 2 bases at V and 4 bases at J, with 9 bases between the two ends. Germline V gene lookup returns CDR1 GTSNPN and CDR2 SVGIG (reference sequence). This CDR3 has 14 amino acids. The CDR3, as DNA: TGTGCCTGGAGTTCCGGGTTCGGGGCCAACGTCCTGACTTTC. Its translation is CAWSSGFGANVLTF.

This clonotype was picked up many times. This chain uses TRBV18 with TRBJ1-2; possibly TRBD1 for D (6 bases). The CDR3 has 15 residues. Between the trimmed V and J ends, which lost 2 bases and 3 bases, there was a span of 13 bases. Germline CDR1 and CDR2: KGHSH and LQKENI. The CDR3 protein is CASSPNQNRDYGYTF. In DNA form, the CDR3 reads TGTGCCAGCTCACCAAACCAGAACAGGGACTATGGCTACACCTTC.

Many counts were recorded for this clonotype. This rearrangement joins TRBV20-1 to TRBJ2-1, with a possible D match to TRBD2 (6 bases). CDR3 length: 15 residues. The germline gives CDR1 DFQATT, CDR2 SNEGSKA (reference sequence). Trimming removed 6 bases from V and 3 bases from J, with 18 bases in between. The DNA of the CDR3 is TGCAGTGCCTACCGACCGGGACTGGGCTACAATGAGCAGTTCTTC. Protein: CSAYRPGLGYNEQFF.